Shown below are 11 T cell receptor beta chains from a single sample sequenced in a study of CD4+ T cells in melanoma. The table came from immunoSEQ multiplex PCR; TCRdb's copy has only in-frame clones and leaves some out. The sample has 9,500 to 13,000 clones, around 64% seen once; the top ten hold over 9%. The sample comprised cells from a culture (not recorded whether cultured in vitro). The receptor source for this set is a human donor with melanoma.

CDR3 DNA sequence: TGTGCCAGCAGCCGAGGACAGGGGGCGACTAATGAAAAACTGTTTTTT. This translates into CASSRGQGATNEKLFF. This sequence joins TRBV5-8 and TRBJ1-4, with 11 positions matching TRBD1. After removal of 4 bases from V and 2 bases from J, the junction contained 4 bases not matched to a gene. The CDR3 sequence is 16 residues long. Germline V gene sequence: CDR1 SGHTS, CDR2 YDEGEE. Complete variable domain (other parts from reference TRBV5-8 and TRBJ1-4): EAGVTQSPTHLIKTRGQQATLRCSPISGHTSVYWYQQALGLGLQFLLWYDEGEERNRGNFPPRFSGRQFPNYSSELNVNALELEDSALYLCASSRGQGATNEKLFFGSGTQLSVL.

J is TRBJ1-2 and V is TRBV5-8; 7 nucleotides line up with TRBD1. Per germline, CDR1 SGHTS and CDR2 YDEGEE. The CDR3 consists of 14 residues. The trim removed 1 base at V and 3 bases at J, leaving 3 bases unmatched. CDR3 DNA: TGTGCCAGCAGCTTGACAGGGGTAGACTATGGCTACACCTTC. The encoded protein is CASSLTGVDYGYTF.

The CDR3 DNA is TGTGCCAGCAGCTACCCCCGGACAGGGACGGGCACAGATACGCAGTATTTT. Its translation: CASSYPRTGTGTDTQYF. This chain connects TRBV5-6 to TRBJ2-3; TRBD1 agrees at 8 bases. CDR1 SGHDT and CDR2 YYEEEE come from the germline V gene. The CDR3 loop spans 17 amino acids. V gave up 3 bases and J gave up 1 base; unmatched junction bases: 10.

V and J are TRBV7-8 and TRBJ1-1; a possible D gene is TRBD1 (6 bases). CDR3 size: 14 residues. V was cut by 6 bases and J by 2 bases, with 13 bases left in between. The germline V gene has CDR1 SGHVS and CDR2 FQNEAQ. The CDR3 region has the DNA TGTGCCAGCAGGGCGGGACACTCAAACACTGAAGCTTTCTTT. It encodes CASRAGHSNTEAFF.

The chain uses TRBV9 and TRBJ2-5; the D gene is possibly TRBD1 (6 bases). The V gene lost 2 bases and the J gene lost 0 bases, with 14 bases spanning the gap. The germline V gene encodes CDR1 SGDLS and CDR2 YYNGEE. The CDR3 spans 16 residues. As DNA, the CDR3 is TGTGCCAGCAGCGTGGGTTCGGGACAACACCAAGAGACCCAGTACTTC. Its translation: CASSVGSGQHQETQYF. Combining the CDR3 with reference TRBV9 and TRBJ2-5 gives the whole variable domain DSGVTQTPKHLITATGQRVTLRCSPRSGDLSVYWYQQSLDQGLQFLIQYYNGEERAKGNILERFSAQQFPDLHSELNLSSLELGDSALYFCASSVGSGQHQETQYFGPGTRLLVL.

J is TRBJ2-3 and V is TRBV4-1; D possibly corresponds to TRBD1 (6 bases). The germline V gene has CDR1 MGHRA and CDR2 YSYEKL. The V end was cut by 1 base, the J end by 6 bases, with 17 bases between. CDR3 length equals 16 residues. DNA for the CDR3: TGCGCCAGCAGCCAAGGCCACAGGGCCCCGGCTGATACGCAGTATTTT. It codes for CASSQGHRAPADTQYF.

This clone was seen a handful of times. This chain connects TRBV5-5 to TRBJ1-5; unclear D gene. Trimming shortened V by 0 bases and J by 0 bases, and 7 bases separated the two germline ends. This CDR3 contains 15 residues. Germline assignment: CDR1 SGHKS and CDR2 YYEKEE (reference sequence). The CDR3 is CASSLAGPSNQPQHF. The DNA for the CDR3 is TGTGCCAGCAGCTTGGCAGGTCCTAGCAATCAGCCCCAGCATTTT.

The V and J genes are TRBV5-1 and TRBJ2-2; 7 bases agree with TRBD1. Germline-derived CDR1 and CDR2 are SGHRS and YFSETQ. Trimming at V came to 4 bases and at J to 3 bases, leaving 6 bases not matched to a gene. The CDR3 is 15 amino acids. CDR3 region: CASSTRTGYTGELFF. Written as DNA, the CDR3 is TGCGCCAGCAGCACAAGGACAGGATACACCGGGGAGCTGTTTTTT.

The chain recombines TRBV14 with TRBJ2-5; D is unresolved. CDR1 and CDR2 from the germline V gene are SGHDN and FVKESK. Trimming removed 2 bases at V and 7 bases at J, with 5 bases between. The CDR3 runs 11 residues. The DNA for the CDR3 is TGTGCCAGCAGCCAATCCGGGACCCAGTACTTC. Its translation: CASSQSGTQYF.

The chain employs TRBV11-2 and TRBJ2-5, with a possible D match to TRBD1 (6 bases). Germline assignment: CDR1 SGHAT and CDR2 FQNNGV. The CDR3 extends over 14 amino acids. Between the trimmed V and J ends, which lost 0 bases and 1 base, there was a span of 6 bases. The CDR3 sequence: CASSLETGQETQYF. The CDR3 nucleotides read TGTGCCAGCAGCTTAGAGACAGGCCAAGAGACCCAGTACTTC.

The chain uses TRBV7-8 and TRBJ2-1; 8 positions agree with TRBD1. The V gene's germline CDR1 is SGHVS and CDR2 FQNEAQ. This CDR3 contains 15 residues. The V segment lost 2 bases and the J segment 9 bases; nucleotides outside the gene matches: 9. For the CDR3, the DNA is TGTGCCAGCAGCTTAAGGACAGGGCGCCTGGGTGAGCAGTTCTTC. Its translation is CASSLRTGRLGEQFF.